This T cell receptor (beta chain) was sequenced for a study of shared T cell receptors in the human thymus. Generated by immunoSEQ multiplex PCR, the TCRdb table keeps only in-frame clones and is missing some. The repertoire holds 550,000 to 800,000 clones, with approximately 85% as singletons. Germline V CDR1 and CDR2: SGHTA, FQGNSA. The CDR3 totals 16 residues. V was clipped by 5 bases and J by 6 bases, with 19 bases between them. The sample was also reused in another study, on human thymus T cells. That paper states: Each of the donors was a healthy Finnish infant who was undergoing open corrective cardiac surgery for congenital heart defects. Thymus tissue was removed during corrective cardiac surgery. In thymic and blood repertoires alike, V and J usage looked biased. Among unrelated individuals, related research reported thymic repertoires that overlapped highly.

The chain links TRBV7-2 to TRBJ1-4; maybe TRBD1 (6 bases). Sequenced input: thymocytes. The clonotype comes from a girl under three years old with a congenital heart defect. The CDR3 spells CASSPHWEQGDEKLFF. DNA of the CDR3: TGTGCCAGCAGCCCCCATTGGGAACAGGGAGATGAAAAACTGTTTTTT.